This T cell receptor (beta chain) is drawn from a study of cytomegalovirus exposure and HLA in healthy donors. Whole-study context: In an early release, HLA-typed donors contributed approximately 82 million unique TCR sequences.

The germline gives CDR1 MGHRA, CDR2 YSYEKL. CDR3 length equals 16 residues. With 2 bases removed from V and 1 base from J, the gap between germline ends came to 12 bases. Study-level findings and limits: The later analysis indicated that the majority of CMV-associated TCR beta chains appeared HLA-restricted. High sensitivity and specificity were reportedly achieved when the classifier diagnosed cytomegalovirus status.

The PCR had 60 Vbeta and 13 Jbeta primers. TCRdb keeps only in-frame clones here, not all; method: immunoSEQ multiplex PCR. The sample contains 95,000 to 130,000 clones, 8.5% to 10% of which appear only once. Among the donors, all were healthy bone marrow donors. As concerns this clone: The antigen is not known.

This chain joins TRBV4-1 and TRBJ2-1; D possibly corresponds to TRBD2 (5 bases). The sequence was collected from a man aged 30 to 39 in good health and CMV-seronegative. What was sequenced was PBMCs. CDR3 region: CASSQIARDSYNEQFF. DNA of the CDR3: TGCGCCAGCAGCCAAATCGCTCGGGATTCCTACAATGAGCAGTTCTTC.